These 10 T cell receptor beta chains were all obtained from the same sample, sequenced in a study of PD-1 blockade in classical Hodgkin lymphoma. Every single patient, without exception, relapsed after autologous stem cell transplantation, and brentuximab vedotin exposure varied. Clones were sequenced by immunoSEQ multiplex PCR, and TCRdb holds only the in-frame ones, with some missing. The sample has 13,000 or so clones, roughly 82% seen once. Sequenced material: peripheral blood mononuclear cells (PBMCs), taken at baseline. Source of these receptors: a human donor with classical Hodgkin lymphoma.

This chain links TRBV5-8 with TRBJ1-3; D perhaps matches TRBD1 (6 bases). Germline CDR1 and CDR2: SGHTS and YDEGEE. This CDR3 region has 15 residues. The V end was cut by 6 bases, the J end by 1 base, with 14 bases between. The DNA of the CDR3 is TGTGCCAGCAACAGGGACGTTGGATCTGGAAACACCATATATTTT. It codes for CASNRDVGSGNTIYF.

This sequence joins TRBV19 and TRBJ1-5, with 8 bases fitting TRBD1. Per germline, CDR1 LNHDA and CDR2 SQIVND (reference sequence). The CDR3 totals 14 residues. Trimming cost V 9 bases and J 0 bases; bases outside gene matches: 4. DNA for the CDR3: TGTGCCAGCCGACAGGGGTATAGCAATCAGCCCCAGCATTTT. The encoded protein is CASRQGYSNQPQHF. Together with reference TRBV19 and TRBJ1-5, the CDR3 gives the full variable domain: DGGITQSPKYLFRKEGQNVTLSCEQNLNHDAMYWYRQDPGQGLRLIYYSQIVNDFQKGDIAEGYSVSREKKESFPLTVTSAQKNPTAFYLCASRQGYSNQPQHFGDGTRLSIL.

The chain couples TRBV13 to TRBJ2-3; D gene uncertain. V gave up 5 bases and J gave up 4 bases, with 19 bases separating them. Germline V CDR1 and CDR2: PRHDT, FYEKMQ (reference sequence). This CDR3 has 16 amino acids. CDR3 region: CASSMYARAGPDTQYF. The DNA for the CDR3 is TGTGCCAGCAGCATGTACGCCCGGGCAGGACCAGATACGCAGTATTTT.

The J gene is TRBJ1-5, the V gene TRBV15, with a weak D call TRBD1 (6 bases). Trimming took 4 bases from V and 4 from J, leaving 11 bases between them. Germline V gives CDR1 LNHNV, CDR2 YYDKDF (reference sequence). The CDR3 runs 14 residues. The chain's CDR3 is CATSKGQENQPQHF. CDR3 DNA sequence: TGTGCCACCAGCAAGGGACAAGAAAATCAGCCCCAGCATTTT.

The chain joins TRBV5-1 to TRBJ2-2; TRBD1 might be the D (5 bases). The germline CDR1 and CDR2 sequences are SGHRS and YFSETQ. This CDR3 is built from 16 residues. V shed 1 base and J shed 2 bases, with 12 bases lying between them. The CDR3 loop reads CASSLLQTENTGELFF. Written as DNA, the CDR3 is TGCGCCAGCAGCTTGCTTCAGACAGAAAACACCGGGGAGCTGTTTTTT. Using reference TRBV5-1 and TRBJ2-2 for the parts outside the CDR3, the full variable domain is KAGVTQTPRYLIKTRGQQVTLSCSPISGHRSVSWYQQTPGQGLQFLFEYFSETQRNKGNFPGRFSGRQFSNSRSEMNVSTLELGDSALYLCASSLLQTENTGELFFGEGSRLTVL.

The V call is TRBV5-1, the J call TRBJ2-4; D is unclear. The germline V gene encodes CDR1 SGHRS and CDR2 YFSETQ. Trimming cost V 2 bases and J 0 bases, with 12 bases left between them. The CDR3 extends over 16 amino acids. The CDR3 is CASSLVIAGAKNIQYF. The CDR3 DNA is TGCGCCAGCAGCTTAGTTATCGCCGGAGCCAAAAACATTCAGTACTTC.

The chain couples TRBV30 to TRBJ1-2; D unresolved. This CDR3 has 12 residues. From germline, CDR1 is GTSNPN and CDR2 SVGIG (reference sequence). The V gene lost 0 bases and the J gene lost 6 bases, with 8 bases spanning the gap. In DNA form, the CDR3 reads TGTGCCTGGAGTGTGGTCTGGAATGGCTACACCTTC. As protein: CAWSVVWNGYTF.

J is TRBJ2-6 and V is TRBV27, with D uncertain. The V and J ends lost 7 bases and 0 bases respectively, with 1 base between them. Germline V lookup: CDR1 MNHEY, CDR2 SMNVEV (reference sequence). This CDR3 has 12 residues. CDR3 loop: CASTSGANVLTF. The CDR3, as DNA: TGTGCCAGCACCTCTGGGGCCAACGTCCTGACTTTC.

In DNA, the CDR3 is TGTGCCAGCAGCTTAGAGCTCCGAACACGCTACCTTAACTATGGCTACACCTTC. Its translation is CASSLELRTRYLNYGYTF. The chain uses TRBV7-2 and TRBJ1-2; D call uncertain. Germline lookup yields CDR1 SGHTA and CDR2 FQGNSA. This CDR3 comprises 18 residues. Trimming took off 1 base at V and 1 base at J, with 19 bases between the two ends.

The chain has TRBV19 and TRBJ2-7; D is perhaps TRBD1 (6 bases). V was cut by 5 bases and J by 0 bases, with 11 bases left in between. This CDR3 has 14 amino acids. CDR1 and CDR2 (germline): LNHDA, SQIVND (reference sequence). In DNA form, the CDR3 reads TGTGCCAGTAGTCAAACGGGACACTCCTACGAGCAGTACTTC. This codes for CASSQTGHSYEQYF. Full variable domain (remainder filled in from reference TRBV19 and TRBJ2-7): DGGITQSPKYLFRKEGQNVTLSCEQNLNHDAMYWYRQDPGQGLRLIYYSQIVNDFQKGDIAEGYSVSREKKESFPLTVTSAQKNPTAFYLCASSQTGHSYEQYFGPGTRLTVT.